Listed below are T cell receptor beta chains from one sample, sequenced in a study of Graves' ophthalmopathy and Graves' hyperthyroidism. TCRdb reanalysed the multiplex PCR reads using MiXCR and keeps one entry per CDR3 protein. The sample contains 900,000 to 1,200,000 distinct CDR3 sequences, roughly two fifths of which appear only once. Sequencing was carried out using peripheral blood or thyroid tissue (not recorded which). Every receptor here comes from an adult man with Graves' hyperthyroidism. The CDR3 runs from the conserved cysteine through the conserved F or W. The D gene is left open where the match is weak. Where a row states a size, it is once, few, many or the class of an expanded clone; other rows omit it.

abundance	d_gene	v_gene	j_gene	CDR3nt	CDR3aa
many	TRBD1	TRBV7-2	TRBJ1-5	TGTGCCAGCAGCCGGACAGGGCCACAGCCCCAGCATTTT	CASSRTGPQPQHF
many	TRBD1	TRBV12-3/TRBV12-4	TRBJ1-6	TGTGCCAGCTCGGGACAGAATAATTCACCCCTCCACTTT	CASSGQNNSPLHF
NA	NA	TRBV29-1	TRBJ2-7	TGCAGCTCAGTAGGGGCCGAGCAGTACTTC	CSSVGAEQYF
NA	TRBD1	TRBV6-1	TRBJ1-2	TGTGCCAGCAGTGAAGCTGGGAGAACAGGGGCTGGCTACACCTTC	CASSEAGRTGAGYTF
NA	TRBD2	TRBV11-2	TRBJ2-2	TGTGCCAGCAGCCCCGGGACTAGCGGGAGATATGGGGGCACCGGGGAGCTGTTTTTT	CASSPGTSGRYGGTGELFF
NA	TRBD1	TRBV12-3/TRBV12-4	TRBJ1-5	TGTGCCAGCAGGATCACAGGGGGACAGGAAGGCAATCAGCCCCAGCATTTT	CASRITGGQEGNQPQHF
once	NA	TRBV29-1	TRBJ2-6	TGCAGCGTTGAGCTAGTCGGGGCCAACGTCCTGACTTTC	CSVELVGANVLTF
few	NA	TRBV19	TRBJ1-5	TGTGCCAGTTACTATGGCAATCAGCCCCAGCATTTT	CASYYGNQPQHF
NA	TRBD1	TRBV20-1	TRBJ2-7	TGCAGTGCTAGAGATATCGGGACAGGCTACGAGCAGTACTTC	CSARDIGTGYEQYF
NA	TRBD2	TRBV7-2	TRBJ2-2	TGTGCCAGCACCAACGGGGCGGCTAGCGGGGTCACCGGGGAGCTGTTTTTT	CASTNGAASGVTGELFF
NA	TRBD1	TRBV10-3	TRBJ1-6	TGTGCCATCAGGCTCGGACAGGGCGCTTCACCCCTCCACTTT	CAIRLGQGASPLHF
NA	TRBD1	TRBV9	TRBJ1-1	TGTGCCAGCAGCGTAGATCCGGGGACAGTTAACACTGAAGCTTTCTTT	CASSVDPGTVNTEAFF
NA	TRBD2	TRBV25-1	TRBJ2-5	TGTGCCAGCTCAGGCGGGGGGCAGCAAGAGACCCAGTACTTC	CASSGGGQQETQYF
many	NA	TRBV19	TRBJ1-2	TGTGCCAGTAGTATCCCGCCGTTAGATGGCTACACCTTC	CASSIPPLDGYTF
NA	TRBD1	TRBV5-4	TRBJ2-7	TGTGCCAGCAGCTCAACCGGGACAGGGGAATACGAGCAGTACTTC	CASSSTGTGEYEQYF
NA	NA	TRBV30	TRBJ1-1	TGTGCCTGGAGCATGACGGTGAACACTGAAGCTTTCTTT	CAWSMTVNTEAFF
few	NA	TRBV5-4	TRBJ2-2	TGTGCCAGCAGCTTGTATGTGAGCACCGGGGAGCTGTTTTTT	CASSLYVSTGELFF